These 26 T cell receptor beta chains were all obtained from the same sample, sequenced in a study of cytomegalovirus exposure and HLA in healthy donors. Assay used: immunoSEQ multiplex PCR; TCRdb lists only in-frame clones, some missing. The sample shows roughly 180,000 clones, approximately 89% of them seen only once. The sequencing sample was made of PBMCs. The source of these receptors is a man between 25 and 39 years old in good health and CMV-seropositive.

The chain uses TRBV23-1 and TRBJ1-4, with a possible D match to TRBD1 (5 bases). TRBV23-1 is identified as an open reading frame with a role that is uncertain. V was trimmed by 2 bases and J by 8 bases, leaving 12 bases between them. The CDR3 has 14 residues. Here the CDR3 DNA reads TGCGCCAGCAGTCAAATGGAAACAGGAGAAAAACTGTTTTTT. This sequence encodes CASSQMETGEKLFF.

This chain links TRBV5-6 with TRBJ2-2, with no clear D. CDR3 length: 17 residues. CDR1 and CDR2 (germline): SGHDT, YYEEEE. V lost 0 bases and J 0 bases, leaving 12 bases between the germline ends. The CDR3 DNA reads TGTGCCAGCAGCTTGGTTGGGTCAGGCCCGAACACCGGGGAGCTGTTTTTT. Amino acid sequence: CASSLVGSGPNTGELFF.

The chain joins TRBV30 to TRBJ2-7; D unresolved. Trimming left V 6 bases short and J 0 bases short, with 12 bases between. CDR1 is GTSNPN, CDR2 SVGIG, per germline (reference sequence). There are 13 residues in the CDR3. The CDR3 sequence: CACMYENSYEQYF. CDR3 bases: TGTGCCTGCATGTACGAAAACTCCTACGAGCAGTACTTC.

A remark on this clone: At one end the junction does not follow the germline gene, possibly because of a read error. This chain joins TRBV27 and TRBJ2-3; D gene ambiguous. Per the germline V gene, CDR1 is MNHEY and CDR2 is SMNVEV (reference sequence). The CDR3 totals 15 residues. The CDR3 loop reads CASSLYFRSTNTQYF. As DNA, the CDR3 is TGTGCCAGCAGTTTGTATTTCCGCTCCACAAATACGCAGTATTTT.

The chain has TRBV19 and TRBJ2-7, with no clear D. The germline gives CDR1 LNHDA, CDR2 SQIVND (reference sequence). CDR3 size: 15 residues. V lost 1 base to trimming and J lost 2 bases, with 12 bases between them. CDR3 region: CASSIASFAPYEQYF. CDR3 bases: TGTGCCAGTAGTATAGCGTCCTTCGCCCCCTACGAGCAGTACTTC.

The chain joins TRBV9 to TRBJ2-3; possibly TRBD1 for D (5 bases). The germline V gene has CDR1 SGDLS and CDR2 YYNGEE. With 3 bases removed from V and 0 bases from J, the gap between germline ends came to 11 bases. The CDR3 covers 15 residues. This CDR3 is CASSAQGASTDTQYF. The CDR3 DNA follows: TGTGCCAGCAGCGCCCAAGGGGCTAGCACAGATACGCAGTATTTT. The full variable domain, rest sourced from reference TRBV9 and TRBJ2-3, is DSGVTQTPKHLITATGQRVTLRCSPRSGDLSVYWYQQSLDQGLQFLIQYYNGEERAKGNILERFSAQQFPDLHSELNLSSLELGDSALYFCASSAQGASTDTQYFGPGTRLTVL.

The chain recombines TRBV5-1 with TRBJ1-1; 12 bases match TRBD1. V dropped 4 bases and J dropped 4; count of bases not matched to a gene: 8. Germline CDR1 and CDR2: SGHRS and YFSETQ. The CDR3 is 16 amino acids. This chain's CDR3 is CASSAGQGASFTEAFF. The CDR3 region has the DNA TGCGCCAGCAGCGCGGGACAGGGGGCAAGTTTCACTGAAGCTTTCTTT.

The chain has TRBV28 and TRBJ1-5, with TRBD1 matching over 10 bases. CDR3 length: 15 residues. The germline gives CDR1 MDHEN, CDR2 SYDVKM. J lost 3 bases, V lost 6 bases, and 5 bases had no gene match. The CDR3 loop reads CASRGDRGLNQPQHF. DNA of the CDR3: TGTGCCAGCAGAGGGGACAGGGGCCTCAATCAGCCCCAGCATTTT.

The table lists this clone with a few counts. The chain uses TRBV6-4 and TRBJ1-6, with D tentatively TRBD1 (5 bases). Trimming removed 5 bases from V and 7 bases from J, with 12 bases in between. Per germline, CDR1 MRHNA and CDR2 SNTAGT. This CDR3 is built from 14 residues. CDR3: CASSYGAENSPLHF. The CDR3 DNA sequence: TGTGCCAGCAGTTACGGGGCAGAAAATTCACCCCTCCACTTT.

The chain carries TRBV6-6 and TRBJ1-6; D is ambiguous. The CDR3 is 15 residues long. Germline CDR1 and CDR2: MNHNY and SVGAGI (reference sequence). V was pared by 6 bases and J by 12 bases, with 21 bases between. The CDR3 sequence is CASSPGVDNWEPLHF. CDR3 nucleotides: TGTGCCAGCAGCCCGGGAGTAGACAACTGGGAACCCCTCCACTTT.

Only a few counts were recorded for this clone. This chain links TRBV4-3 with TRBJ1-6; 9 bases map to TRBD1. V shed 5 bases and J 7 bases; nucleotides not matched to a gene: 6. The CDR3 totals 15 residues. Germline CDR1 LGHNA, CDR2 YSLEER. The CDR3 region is CASSLGQGRNSPLHF. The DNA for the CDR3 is TGCGCCAGCAGCTTGGGACAGGGAAGGAATTCACCCCTCCACTTT.

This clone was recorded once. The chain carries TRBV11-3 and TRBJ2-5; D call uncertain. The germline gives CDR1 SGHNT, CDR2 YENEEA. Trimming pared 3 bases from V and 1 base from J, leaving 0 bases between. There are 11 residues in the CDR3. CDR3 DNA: TGTGCCAGCAGCTTCCAAGAGACCCAGTACTTC. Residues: CASSFQETQYF. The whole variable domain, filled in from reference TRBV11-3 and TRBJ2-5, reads EAGVVQSPRYKIIEKKQPVAFWCNPISGHNTLYWYLQNLGQGPELLIRYENEEAVDDSQLPKDRFSAERLKGVDSTLKIQPAELGDSAVYLCASSFQETQYFGPGTRLLVL.

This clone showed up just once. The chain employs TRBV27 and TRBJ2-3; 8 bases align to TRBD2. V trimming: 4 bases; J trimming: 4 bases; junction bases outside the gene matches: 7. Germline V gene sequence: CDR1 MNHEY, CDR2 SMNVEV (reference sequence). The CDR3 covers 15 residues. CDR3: CASSSAGDESDTQYF. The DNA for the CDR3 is TGTGCCAGCAGTTCAGCGGGAGACGAATCAGATACGCAGTATTTT.

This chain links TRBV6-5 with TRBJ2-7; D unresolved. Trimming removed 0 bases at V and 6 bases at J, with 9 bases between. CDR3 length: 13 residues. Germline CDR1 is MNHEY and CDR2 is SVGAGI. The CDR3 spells CASSYSLRSEQYF. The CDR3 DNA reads TGTGCCAGCAGTTACTCCTTGAGGTCCGAGCAGTACTTC.

CDR3 amino acids: CAWSRGSRQPQHF. DNA for the CDR3: TGTGCCTGGAGCCGAGGTTCGCGCCAGCCCCAGCATTTT. The chain recombines TRBV30 with TRBJ1-5; D not resolved. Germline loops: CDR1 GTSNPN, CDR2 SVGIG (reference sequence). The CDR3 sequence is 13 residues long. The V end lost 3 bases, the J end lost 7 bases, and 13 bases lay between the germline ends.

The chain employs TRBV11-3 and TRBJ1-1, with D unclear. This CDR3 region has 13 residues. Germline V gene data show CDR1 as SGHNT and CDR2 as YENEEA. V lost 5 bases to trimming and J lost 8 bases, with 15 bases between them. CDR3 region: CASSPEIRAEAFF. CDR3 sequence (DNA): TGTGCCAGCAGCCCCGAAATTCGGGCGGAAGCTTTCTTT.

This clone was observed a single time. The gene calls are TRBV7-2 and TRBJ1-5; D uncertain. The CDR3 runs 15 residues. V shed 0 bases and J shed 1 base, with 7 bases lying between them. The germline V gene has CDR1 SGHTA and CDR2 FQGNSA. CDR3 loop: CASSLAAGSNQPQHF. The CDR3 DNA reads TGTGCCAGCAGCTTAGCTGCGGGGAGCAATCAGCCCCAGCATTTT.

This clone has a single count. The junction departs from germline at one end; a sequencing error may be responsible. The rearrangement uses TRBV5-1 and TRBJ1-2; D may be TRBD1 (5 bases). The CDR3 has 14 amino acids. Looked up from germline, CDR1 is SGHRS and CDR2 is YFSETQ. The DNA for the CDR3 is TGCGCCAGCAGGTTGGACCCCCGGGACCGTGGCTACACCTTC. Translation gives CASRLDPRDRGYTF.

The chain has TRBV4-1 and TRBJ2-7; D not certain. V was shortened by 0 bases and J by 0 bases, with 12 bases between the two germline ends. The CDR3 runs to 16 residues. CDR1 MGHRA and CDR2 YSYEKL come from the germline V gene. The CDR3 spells CASSQDPGSSSYEQYF. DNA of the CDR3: TGCGCCAGCAGCCAAGATCCGGGCTCGAGCTCCTACGAGCAGTACTTC.

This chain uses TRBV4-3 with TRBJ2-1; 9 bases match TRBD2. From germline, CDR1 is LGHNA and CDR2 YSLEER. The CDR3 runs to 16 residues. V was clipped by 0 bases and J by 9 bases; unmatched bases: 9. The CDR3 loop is CASSQERAGGVGEQFF. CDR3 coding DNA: TGCGCCAGCAGCCAAGAGAGAGCGGGGGGCGTAGGTGAGCAGTTCTTC.

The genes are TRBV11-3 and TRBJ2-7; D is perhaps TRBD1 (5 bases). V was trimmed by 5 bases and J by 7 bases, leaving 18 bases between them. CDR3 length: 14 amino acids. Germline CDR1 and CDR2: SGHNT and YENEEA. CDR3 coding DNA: TGTGCCAGCAGCAGAAACCAAGGGGCCCGGGAGCAGTACTTC. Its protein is CASSRNQGAREQYF.

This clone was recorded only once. CDR3 sequence (DNA): TGTGCCAGTACGGTGGGAGGGCCTATGAATGAGCAGTTCTTC. It specifies CASTVGGPMNEQFF. The chain has TRBV19 and TRBJ2-1; 7 bases agree with TRBD2. Germline CDR1 and CDR2: LNHDA and SQIVND (reference sequence). The CDR3 spans 14 residues. Trimming took 7 bases from V and 7 from J; bases not matched to a gene: 10.

The CDR3 region is CASSDRGLSDTQYF. The CDR3 nucleotides are TGTGCCAGCAGTGACAGGGGTCTGAGTGATACGCAGTATTTT. The chain carries TRBV25-1 and TRBJ2-3; tentatively, D is TRBD1 (6 bases). This CDR3 comprises 14 residues. CDR1 is MGHDK and CDR2 is SYGVNS in the germline V gene. The V and J ends lost 3 bases and 6 bases respectively, with 13 bases between them.

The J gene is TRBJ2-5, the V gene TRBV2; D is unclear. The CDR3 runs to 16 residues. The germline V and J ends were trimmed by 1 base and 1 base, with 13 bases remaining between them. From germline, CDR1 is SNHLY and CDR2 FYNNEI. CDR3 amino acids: CASSEGNGALQETQYF. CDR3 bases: TGTGCCAGCAGTGAAGGTAACGGAGCCCTCCAAGAGACCCAGTACTTC.

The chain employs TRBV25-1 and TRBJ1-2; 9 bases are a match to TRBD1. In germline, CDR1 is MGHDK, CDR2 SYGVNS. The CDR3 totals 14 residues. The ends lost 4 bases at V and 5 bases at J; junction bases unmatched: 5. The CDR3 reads CASSGQGGSYGYTF. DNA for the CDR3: TGTGCCAGCAGTGGACAGGGGGGAAGTTATGGCTACACCTTC.

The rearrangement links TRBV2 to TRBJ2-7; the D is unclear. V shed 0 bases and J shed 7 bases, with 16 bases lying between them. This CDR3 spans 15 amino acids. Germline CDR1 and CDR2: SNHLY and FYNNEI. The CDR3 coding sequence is TGTGCCAGCAGTGAAGCGAATGAGGTTATCTGGGAGCAGTACTTC. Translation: CASSEANEVIWEQYF.